These T cell receptor beta chains were read from a single sample in a study of shared clonotypes between healthy human individuals. TCRdb's copy holds only in-frame clones and misses some; the assay was immunoSEQ multiplex PCR. The table records around 2,000,000 clones, around 96% of them present only once. The sample comprised naive CD8+ T cells sorted from blood. The receptors were sampled from a man between 18 and 35 years old in good health. Each CDR3 is given with its conserved first and last residue. The D gene is left open where the match is weak. Some rows have no size entry. The others give once, few or many, or a class for an expanded clone.

d_call j_call clone_size v_call cdr3_nt cdr3_aa
TRBD2 TRBJ2-1 . TRBV6-5 TGTGCCAGCACTAGCGGTTTCTACAATGAGCAGTTCTTC CASTSGFYNEQFF
. TRBJ2-5 . TRBV11-2 TGTGCCAGCAGCCCAGTGGGGGTTCGGGCCCAGGGGACCCAGTACTTC CASSPVGVRAQGTQYF
TRBD2 TRBJ2-5 . TRBV7-6 TGTGCCAGCAGCTCCCCGGGAGGGGTCCAGGGGTTGGCGGAGACCCAGTACTTC CASSSPGGVQGLAETQYF
. TRBJ2-7 . TRBV28 TGTGCCAGCAGTTTACAGGGAGAGTACGAGCAGTACTTC CASSLQGEYEQYF
TRBD1 TRBJ2-7 . TRBV10-2 TGCGCCAGCAGCCCCACAGGGGGAGGTTACGAGCAGTACTTC CASSPTGGGYEQYF
TRBD2 TRBJ2-3 once TRBV6-5 TGTGCCAGCAGTTACTCCCCGACTAGCGACACAGATACGCAGTATTTT CASSYSPTSDTDTQYF
. TRBJ2-7 . TRBV6-5 TGTGCCAGCGGAGGACAGCTCTCCTACGAGCAGTACTTC CASGGQLSYEQYF
. TRBJ1-3 . TRBV6-1 TGTGCCAGCAGTGAGATCCGCCGGGGTCCAGGAAACACCATATATTTT CASSEIRRGPGNTIYF
TRBD2 TRBJ2-7 . TRBV30 TGTGCCTGGCCTACCGTACTAGCGGGGGGGCACCCTTACGAGCAGTACTTC CAWPTVLAGGHPYEQYF
TRBD2 TRBJ2-7 . TRBV9 TGTGCCAGCAGCATTGGACTAGACAACGAGCAGTACTTC CASSIGLDNEQYF